This TCR beta chain was obtained from a study of T-cell reconstitution after alpha-beta-depleted transplantation in children. The germline gives CDR1 SGHDT, CDR2 YYEEEE. The CDR3 spans 14 residues. Trimming at V came to 2 bases and at J to 5 bases, leaving 3 bases not matched to a gene. This clonotype was counted many times. It was with unique molecular identifiers that the TCRbeta library was prepared. From the PCR reads, TCRdb called clonotypes with MiXCR, one entry per CDR3 protein. In the table there are 73,000 or so distinct CDR3 sequences, 4.9% of which are singletons. The rearrangement links TRBV5-6 to TRBJ2-2; 7 nucleotides line up with TRBD1. The sequencing here drew on PBMCs, mostly from graft donor cells, taken 180 days after TCRalphabeta/CD19-depleted stem cell transplant. The TCR was taken from a boy under three years old who had a stem cell transplant for acute myeloid leukemia, so the T cells may come from the graft donor. The CDR3 nucleotides are TGTGCCAGCAGCTTACAACAGGGGACCGGGGAGCTGTTTTTT. Translating gives CASSLQQGTGELFF.